One and the same sample provided the 14 T cell receptor beta chains below, sequenced in a study of CD8+CD57+ T cells in acquired aplastic anemia. Selection for sequencing was limited to patients who had shown CD8+CD57+ cell expansion by flow cytometry. The TCR beta profiling, which covered VDJ combination and CDR3 sequence, was carried out using genomic DNA as the template. Using its own MiXCR run on the reads, TCRdb lists one record per CDR3 protein. The sample shows about 160,000 distinct CDR3 sequences, less than 50% of them seen only once. Sequenced: sorted CD4+, CD8+, or CD8+CD57+ T cells (not recorded which) from PBMCs. These receptors came from a human donor with aplastic anemia.

The chain combines TRBV10-1 with TRBJ2-7, with TRBD2 matching over 12 bases. This CDR3 has 19 residues. Looked up from germline, CDR1 is WNHNN and CDR2 is SYGVQD (reference sequence). V lost 0 bases and J lost 7; bases outside the gene matches: 16. The CDR3 spells CASSESVRWLAGGTGEQYV. DNA for the CDR3: TGCGCCAGCAGTGAGTCTGTTCGGTGGCTAGCGGGAGGGACGGGTGAGCAGTACGTC.

The rearrangement joins TRBV6-1 to TRBJ2-4; a weak D match, TRBD1 (5 bases). V shed 8 bases and J shed 1 base, with 18 bases lying between them. CDR3 length: 16 amino acids. CDR1 and CDR2 (germline): MNHNS, SASEGT. CDR3 residues: CASAQVPLGAKNIQYF. The CDR3 DNA reads as TGTGCCAGCGCACAGGTTCCCTTGGGGGCCAAAAACATTCAGTACTTC.

This clonotype was seen at least ten times. The V call is TRBV7-2, the J call TRBJ2-1, with TRBD2 as a possible D gene (6 bases). Germline V gene data show CDR1 as SGHTA and CDR2 as FQGNSA. V lost 1 base to trimming and J lost 9 bases, with 10 bases between them. The CDR3 is 13 residues long. CDR3 bases: TGTGCCAGCAGCTTAGTAGGCGGGATTGAGCAGTTCTTC. Protein sequence: CASSLVGGIEQFF.

The chain uses TRBV11-1 and TRBJ1-5, with TRBD1 matching over 9 bases. After removal of 5 bases from V and 3 bases from J, the junction contained 11 bases not matched to a gene. CDR1 and CDR2 from the germline V gene are SGHAT and FQDESV (reference sequence). This CDR3 spans 17 amino acids. The CDR3 spells CASSLSHGTGLNQPQHF. CDR3 coding DNA: TGTGCCAGCAGCCTGAGTCACGGGACAGGGCTCAATCAGCCCCAGCATTTT.

The V and J genes are TRBV19 and TRBJ2-6; 9 bases fit TRBD1. The V gene's germline CDR1 is LNHDA and CDR2 SQIVND (reference sequence). This CDR3 contains 18 residues. V shed 4 bases, J shed 0 bases, and the junction held 7 bases outside the gene matches. This CDR3 reads CASSRDRADYSGANVLTF. The CDR3 nucleotides are TGTGCCAGTAGTAGGGACAGGGCTGATTACTCTGGGGCCAACGTCCTGACTTTC.

The gene calls are TRBV5-1 and TRBJ1-4; TRBD1 might be the D (6 bases). Germline CDR1 is SGHRS and CDR2 is YFSETQ. V dropped 2 bases and J dropped 1 base, with 12 bases sitting between them. CDR3 length equals 16 residues. Here the CDR3 reads CASSLSGVGTNEKLFF. As DNA, the CDR3 is TGCGCCAGCAGCTTATCAGGGGTGGGAACTAATGAAAAACTGTTTTTT. The whole variable domain, remainder taken from reference TRBV5-1 and TRBJ1-4, is KAGVTQTPRYLIKTRGQQVTLSCSPISGHRSVSWYQQTPGQGLQFLFEYFSETQRNKGNFPGRFSGRQFSNSRSEMNVSTLELGDSALYLCASSLSGVGTNEKLFFGSGTQLSVL.

A single count supports this clonotype. The chain employs TRBV5-8 and TRBJ1-4; unclear D gene. Trimming removed 4 bases at V and 5 bases at J, with 12 bases between. This CDR3 is built from 14 residues. The germline CDR1 and CDR2 sequences are SGHTS and YDEGEE. The DNA of the CDR3 is TGTGCCAGCAGCCAAGGACGGATGAATGAAAAACTGTTTTTT. Encoded protein: CASSQGRMNEKLFF.

This clonotype showed up just a few times. The gene calls are TRBV10-3 and TRBJ1-6; D ambiguous. V was pared by 3 bases and J by 10 bases, with 13 bases between. CDR1 is ENHRY and CDR2 is SYGVKD in the germline V gene. This CDR3 is built from 14 residues. This CDR3 is CAISEETRPSPLHF. CDR3 coding DNA: TGTGCCATCAGTGAAGAGACGAGGCCGTCACCCCTCCACTTT.

The rearrangement uses TRBV19 and TRBJ1-2; TRBD1 agrees at 8 bases. CDR3 length: 15 amino acids. V trimming: 6 bases; J trimming: 5 bases; junction bases outside the gene matches: 11. Per germline, CDR1 LNHDA and CDR2 SQIVND (reference sequence). This CDR3 reads CASSPGAGGGYGYTF. The CDR3 coding sequence is TGTGCCAGTAGCCCGGGGGCAGGGGGCGGTTATGGCTACACCTTC. Together with reference TRBV19 and TRBJ1-2, the CDR3 gives the full variable domain: DGGITQSPKYLFRKEGQNVTLSCEQNLNHDAMYWYRQDPGQGLRLIYYSQIVNDFQKGDIAEGYSVSREKKESFPLTVTSAQKNPTAFYLCASSPGAGGGYGYTFGSGTRLTVV.

The V and J genes are TRBV7-9 and TRBJ2-2; D is uncertain. V was trimmed by 1 base and J by 6 bases, leaving 6 bases between them. This CDR3 is 13 amino acids long. The germline gives CDR1 SEHNR, CDR2 FQNEAQ (reference sequence). The CDR3 DNA sequence: TGTGCCAGCAGCTTAGTTTCCTCCGGGGAGCTGTTTTTT. It translates to CASSLVSSGELFF. Full variable domain (missing parts from reference TRBV7-9 and TRBJ2-2): DTGVSQNPRHKITKRGQNVTFRCDPISEHNRLYWYRQTLGQGPEFLTYFQNEAQLEKSRLLSDRFSAERPKGSFSTLEIQRTEQGDSAMYLCASSLVSSGELFFGEGSRLTVL.

The chain carries TRBV6-1 and TRBJ1-5, with D perhaps matching TRBD1 (6 bases). Germline V gene data show CDR1 as MNHNS and CDR2 as SASEGT. The CDR3 extends over 14 amino acids. Trimming took 5 bases from V and 4 from J, leaving 12 bases between them. In DNA form, the CDR3 reads TGTGCCAGCAGTAATGGACAGAAGAATCAGCCCCAGCATTTT. Translation gives CASSNGQKNQPQHF.

On this clonotype itself: Compared with germline, one end of the junction differs, possibly owing to a read error. The rearrangement joins TRBV7-2 to TRBJ2-5; D gene uncertain. The CDR3 spans 11 residues. Germline-derived CDR1 and CDR2 are SGHTA and FQGNSA. The CDR3, as DNA: TGTGACAGCAGGAAACAAGAGACCCAGTACTTC. Translation: CDSRKQETQYF.

Comment on this clonotype: A much larger clone sits a single nucleotide away, making a read error possible. V is TRBV10-3 and J is TRBJ1-1, with D hard to call. V dropped 10 bases and J dropped 3 bases, with 18 bases sitting between them. The CDR3 sequence is 14 residues long. The V gene's germline CDR1 is ENHRY and CDR2 SYGVKD. The DNA for the CDR3 is TGTGCCACCCGGAAAGGATGGGCGCACACTGAAGCTTTCTTT. Translating gives CATRKGWAHTEAFF.

The rearrangement uses TRBV19 and TRBJ2-5; the D is unclear. CDR1 and CDR2 from the germline V gene are LNHDA and SQIVND (reference sequence). With 3 bases removed from V and 2 bases from J, the gap between germline ends came to 7 bases. This CDR3 has 13 residues. The CDR3 sequence: CASSIRGQETQYF. The CDR3 region has the DNA TGTGCCAGTAGTATCCGCGGACAAGAGACCCAGTACTTC.